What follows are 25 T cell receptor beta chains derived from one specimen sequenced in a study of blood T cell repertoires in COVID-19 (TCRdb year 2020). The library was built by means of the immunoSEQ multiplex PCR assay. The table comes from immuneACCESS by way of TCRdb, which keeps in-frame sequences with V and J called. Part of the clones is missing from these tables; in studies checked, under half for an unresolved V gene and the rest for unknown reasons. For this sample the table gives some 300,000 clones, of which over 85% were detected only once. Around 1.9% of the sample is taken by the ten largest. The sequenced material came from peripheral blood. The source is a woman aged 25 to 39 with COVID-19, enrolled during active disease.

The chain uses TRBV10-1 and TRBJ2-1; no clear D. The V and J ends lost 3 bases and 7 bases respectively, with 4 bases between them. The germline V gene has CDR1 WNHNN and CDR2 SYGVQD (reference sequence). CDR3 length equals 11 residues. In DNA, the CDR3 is TGCGCCAGCAGTGACAAAAATGAGCAGTTCTTC. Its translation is CASSDKNEQFF.

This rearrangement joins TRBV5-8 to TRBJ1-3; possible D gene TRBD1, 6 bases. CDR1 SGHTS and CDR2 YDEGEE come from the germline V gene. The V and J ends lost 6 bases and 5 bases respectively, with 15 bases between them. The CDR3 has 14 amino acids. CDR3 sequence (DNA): TGTGCCAGCAAGGAGACAGGTTTACGAAACACCATATATTTT. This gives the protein CASKETGLRNTIYF.

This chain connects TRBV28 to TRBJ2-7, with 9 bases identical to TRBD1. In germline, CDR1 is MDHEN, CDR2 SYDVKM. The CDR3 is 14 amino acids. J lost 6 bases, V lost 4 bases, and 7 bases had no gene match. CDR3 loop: CASSSTNRGPEQYV. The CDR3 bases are TGTGCCAGCAGTTCAACGAACAGGGGGCCCGAGCAGTACGTC.

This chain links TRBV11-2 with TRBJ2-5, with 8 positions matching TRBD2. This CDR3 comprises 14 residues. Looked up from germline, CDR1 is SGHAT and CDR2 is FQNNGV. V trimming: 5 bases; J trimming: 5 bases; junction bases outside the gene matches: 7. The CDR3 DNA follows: TGTGCCAGCAGCCGCGGGGGGCCGAGGGAGACCCAGTACTTC. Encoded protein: CASSRGGPRETQYF.

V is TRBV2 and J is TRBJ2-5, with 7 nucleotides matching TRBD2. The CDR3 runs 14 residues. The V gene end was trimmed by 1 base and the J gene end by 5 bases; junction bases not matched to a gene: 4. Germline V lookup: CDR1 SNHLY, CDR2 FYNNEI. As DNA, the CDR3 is TGTGCCAGCAGTGAAGGCCTAGCGGAGGAGACCCAGTACTTC. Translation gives CASSEGLAEETQYF. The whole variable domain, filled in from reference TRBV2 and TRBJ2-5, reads EPEVTQTPSHQVTQMGQEVILRCVPISNHLYFYWYRQILGQKVEFLVSFYNNEISEKSEIFDDQFSVERPDGSNFTLKIRSTKLEDSAMYFCASSEGLAEETQYFGPGTRLLVL.

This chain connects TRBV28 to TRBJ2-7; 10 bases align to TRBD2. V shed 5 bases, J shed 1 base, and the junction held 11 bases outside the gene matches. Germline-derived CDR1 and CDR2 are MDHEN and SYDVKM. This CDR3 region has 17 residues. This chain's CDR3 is CASSPQALAGVSYEQYV. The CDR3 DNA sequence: TGTGCCAGCAGTCCGCAGGCCCTAGCGGGGGTTTCCTACGAGCAGTACGTC.

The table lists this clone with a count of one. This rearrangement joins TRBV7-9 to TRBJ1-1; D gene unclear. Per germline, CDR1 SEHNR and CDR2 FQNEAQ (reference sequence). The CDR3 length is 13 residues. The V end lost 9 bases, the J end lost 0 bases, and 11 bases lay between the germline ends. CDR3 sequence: CASIQNMNTEAFF. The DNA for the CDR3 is TGTGCCAGTATACAGAACATGAACACTGAAGCTTTCTTT.

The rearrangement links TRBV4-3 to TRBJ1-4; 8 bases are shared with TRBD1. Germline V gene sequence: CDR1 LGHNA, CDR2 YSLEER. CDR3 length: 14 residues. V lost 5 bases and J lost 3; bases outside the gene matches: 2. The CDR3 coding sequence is TGCGCCAGCAGCGACAGGGGACCTAATGAAAAACTGTTTTTT. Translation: CASSDRGPNEKLFF.

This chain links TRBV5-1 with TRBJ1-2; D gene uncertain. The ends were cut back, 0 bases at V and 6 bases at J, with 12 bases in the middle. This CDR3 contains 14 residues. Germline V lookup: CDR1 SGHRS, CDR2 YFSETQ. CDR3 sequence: CASSLVPYSHGYTF. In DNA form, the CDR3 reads TGCGCCAGCAGCTTGGTCCCCTACAGTCATGGCTACACCTTC.

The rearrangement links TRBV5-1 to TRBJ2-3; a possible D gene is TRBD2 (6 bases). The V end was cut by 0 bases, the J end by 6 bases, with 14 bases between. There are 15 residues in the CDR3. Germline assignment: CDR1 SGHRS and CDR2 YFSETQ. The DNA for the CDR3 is TGCGCCAGCAGCTTGGGCGGGGTCCCAGGGGATACGCAGTATTTT. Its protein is CASSLGGVPGDTQYF.

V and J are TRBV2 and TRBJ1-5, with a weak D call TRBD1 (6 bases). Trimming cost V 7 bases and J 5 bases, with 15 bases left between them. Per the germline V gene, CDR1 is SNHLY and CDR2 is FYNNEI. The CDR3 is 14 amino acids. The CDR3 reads CASKSGALDQPQHF. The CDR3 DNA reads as TGTGCCAGCAAATCAGGGGCCCTAGATCAGCCCCAGCATTTT.

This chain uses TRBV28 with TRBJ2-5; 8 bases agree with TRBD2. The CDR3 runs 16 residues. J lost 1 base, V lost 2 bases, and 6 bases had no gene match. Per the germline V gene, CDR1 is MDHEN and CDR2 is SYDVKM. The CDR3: CASSLERGPPQETQYF. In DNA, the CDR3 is TGTGCCAGCAGTTTAGAGCGGGGGCCCCCCCAAGAGACCCAGTACTTC.

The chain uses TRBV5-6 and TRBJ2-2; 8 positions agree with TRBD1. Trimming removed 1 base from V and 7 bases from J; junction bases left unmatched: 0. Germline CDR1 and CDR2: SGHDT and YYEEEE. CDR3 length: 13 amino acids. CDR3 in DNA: TGTGCCAGCAGCTTGACAGGGGGCGGGGAGCTGTTTTTT. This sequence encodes CASSLTGGGELFF.

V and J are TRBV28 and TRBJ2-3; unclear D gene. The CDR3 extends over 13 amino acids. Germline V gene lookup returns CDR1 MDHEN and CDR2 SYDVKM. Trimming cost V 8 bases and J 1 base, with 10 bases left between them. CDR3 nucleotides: TGTGCCAGCTATAAAACTGGCACAGATACGCAGTATTTT. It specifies CASYKTGTDTQYF.

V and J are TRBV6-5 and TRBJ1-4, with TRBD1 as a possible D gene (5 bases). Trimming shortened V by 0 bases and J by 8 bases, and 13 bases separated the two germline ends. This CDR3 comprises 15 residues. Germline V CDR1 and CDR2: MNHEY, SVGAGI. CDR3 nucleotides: TGTGCCAGCAGTTACTCCCCGGGGGAGAGGGAAAAACTGTTTTTT. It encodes CASSYSPGEREKLFF.

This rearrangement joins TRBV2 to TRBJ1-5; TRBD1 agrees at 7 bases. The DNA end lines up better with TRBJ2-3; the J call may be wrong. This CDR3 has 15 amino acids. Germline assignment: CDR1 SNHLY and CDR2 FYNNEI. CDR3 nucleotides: TGTGCCAGCAGTTATCAGGGGGATAGCAATCAGCCCCAGTATTTT. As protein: CASSYQGDSNQPQYF.

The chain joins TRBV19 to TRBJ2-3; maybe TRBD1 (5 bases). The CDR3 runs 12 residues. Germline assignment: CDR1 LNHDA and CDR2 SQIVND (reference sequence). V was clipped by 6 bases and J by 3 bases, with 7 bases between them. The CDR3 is CASSSGTDTQYF. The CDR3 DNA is TGTGCCAGTAGCTCAGGGACAGATACGCAGTATTTT.

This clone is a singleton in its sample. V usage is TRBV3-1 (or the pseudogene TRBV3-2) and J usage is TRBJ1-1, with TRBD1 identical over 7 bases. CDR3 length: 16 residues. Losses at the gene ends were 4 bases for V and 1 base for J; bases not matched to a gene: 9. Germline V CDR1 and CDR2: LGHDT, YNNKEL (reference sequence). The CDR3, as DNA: TGTGCCAGCAGCCCTTTCTCTGGACAGGCGAACACTGAAGCTTTCTTT. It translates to CASSPFSGQANTEAFF.

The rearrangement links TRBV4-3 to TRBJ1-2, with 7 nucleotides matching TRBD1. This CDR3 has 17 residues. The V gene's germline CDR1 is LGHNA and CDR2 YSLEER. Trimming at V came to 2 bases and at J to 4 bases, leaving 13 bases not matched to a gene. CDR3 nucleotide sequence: TGCGCCAGCAGCCAACAACTCCCTGCGACAGGGCCCTATGGCTACACCTTC. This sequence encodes CASSQQLPATGPYGYTF.

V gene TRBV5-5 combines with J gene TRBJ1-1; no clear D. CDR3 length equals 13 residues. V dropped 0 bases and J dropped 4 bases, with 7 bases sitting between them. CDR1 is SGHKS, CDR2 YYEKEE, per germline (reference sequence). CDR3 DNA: TGTGCCAGCAGCTTGGTAGTTAGCACTGAAGCTTTCTTT. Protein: CASSLVVSTEAFF.

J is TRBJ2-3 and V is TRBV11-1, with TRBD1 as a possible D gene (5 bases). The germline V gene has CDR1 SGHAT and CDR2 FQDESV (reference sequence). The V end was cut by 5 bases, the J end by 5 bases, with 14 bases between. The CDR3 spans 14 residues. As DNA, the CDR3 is TGTGCCAGCAGCACAACTGGGGCTGGAGATACGCAGTATTTT. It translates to CASSTTGAGDTQYF.

The CDR3 spells CASSSGAGPGYTF. CDR3 in DNA: TGCGCCAGCAGCTCCGGGGCGGGGCCCGGCTACACCTTC. The chain combines TRBV5-1 with TRBJ1-2; possibly TRBD1 for D (5 bases). CDR3 length: 13 amino acids. Germline CDR1 SGHRS, CDR2 YFSETQ. V was trimmed by 3 bases and J by 8 bases, leaving 14 bases between them.

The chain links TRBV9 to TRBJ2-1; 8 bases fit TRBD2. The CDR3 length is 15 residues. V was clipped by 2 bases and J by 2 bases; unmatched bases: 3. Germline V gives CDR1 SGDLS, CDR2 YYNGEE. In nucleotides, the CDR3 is TGTGCCAGCAGCGTCGGGGGGGCCGCCTACAATGAGCAGTTCTTC. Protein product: CASSVGGAAYNEQFF.

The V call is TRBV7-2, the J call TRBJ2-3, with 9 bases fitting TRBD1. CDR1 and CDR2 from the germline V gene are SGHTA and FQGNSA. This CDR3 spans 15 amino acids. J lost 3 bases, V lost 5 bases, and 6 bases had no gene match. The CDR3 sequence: CASSPNRGRTDTQYF. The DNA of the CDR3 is TGTGCCAGCAGCCCCAACAGGGGGCGGACAGATACGCAGTATTTT.

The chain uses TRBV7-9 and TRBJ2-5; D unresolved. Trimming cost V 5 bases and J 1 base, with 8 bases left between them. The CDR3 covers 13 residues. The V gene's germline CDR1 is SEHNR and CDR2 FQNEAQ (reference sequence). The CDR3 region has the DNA TGTGCCAGCAGCCCCCAGGCCCAAGAGACCCAGTACTTC. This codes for CASSPQAQETQYF.